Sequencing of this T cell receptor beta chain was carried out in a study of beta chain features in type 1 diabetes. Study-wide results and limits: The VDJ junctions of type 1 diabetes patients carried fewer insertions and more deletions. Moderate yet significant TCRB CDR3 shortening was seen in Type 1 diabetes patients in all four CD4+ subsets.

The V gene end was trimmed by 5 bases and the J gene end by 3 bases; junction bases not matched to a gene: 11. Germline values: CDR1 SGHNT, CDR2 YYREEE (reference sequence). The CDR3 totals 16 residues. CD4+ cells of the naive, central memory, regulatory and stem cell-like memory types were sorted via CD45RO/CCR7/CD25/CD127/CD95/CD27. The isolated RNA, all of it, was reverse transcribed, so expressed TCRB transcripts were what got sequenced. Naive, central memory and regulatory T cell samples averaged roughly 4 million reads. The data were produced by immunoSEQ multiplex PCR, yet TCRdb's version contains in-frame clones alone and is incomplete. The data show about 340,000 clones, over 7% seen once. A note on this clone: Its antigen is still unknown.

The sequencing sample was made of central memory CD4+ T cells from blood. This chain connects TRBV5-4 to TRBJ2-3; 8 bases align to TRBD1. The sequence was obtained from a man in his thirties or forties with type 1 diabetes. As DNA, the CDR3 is TGTGCCAGCAGACTGGGAACAGGGGGTGGGACAGATACGCAGTATTTT. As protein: CASRLGTGGGTDTQYF.